Presented here are 18 T cell receptor beta chains from one specimen sequenced in a study of response to subunit inactivated influenza vaccine. TCRdb re-analysed the RT-PCR reads in MiXCR, keeping a single row per CDR3 protein. The sample has fewer than 700,000 distinct CDR3 sequences, 13% seen once; the top ten hold around 13%. Sequenced here: PBMCs from blood, sampled more than 35 days after vaccination. These receptors were obtained from a man in his forties or fifties who received an inactivated influenza vaccine.

A few counts support this clonotype. CDR3 protein: CASSFHGKQYF. DNA for the CDR3: TGTGCCAGCAGCTTCCACGGCAAGCAGTACTTC. V gene TRBV5-8 combines with J gene TRBJ2-7; no clear D gene. Deletions cut 2 bases from V and 8 bases from J, with 8 bases between. Germline V gene sequence: CDR1 SGHTS, CDR2 YDEGEE. This CDR3 is built from 11 residues. The full variable domain, with the rest looked up from reference TRBV5-8 and TRBJ2-7, is EAGVTQSPTHLIKTRGQQATLRCSPISGHTSVYWYQQALGLGLQFLLWYDEGEERNRGNFPPRFSGRQFPNYSSELNVNALELEDSALYLCASSFHGKQYFGPGTRLTVT.

This clonotype was seen a few times. The V and J genes are TRBV6-2 or TRBV6-3 and TRBJ1-5, with 9 bases matching TRBD1. Germline values: CDR1 MNHEY, CDR2 SVGEGT. V dropped 6 bases and J dropped 1; count of bases not matched to a gene: 16. The CDR3 has 19 residues. The CDR3 loop reads CASSPYPGQGGGSNQPQHF. In DNA, the CDR3 is TGTGCCAGCAGCCCTTATCCGGGACAGGGAGGAGGCAGCAATCAGCCCCAGCATTTT.

This clonotype appeared many times. The rearrangement links TRBV11-1 to TRBJ2-3; 10 bases line up with TRBD2. The germline V gene has CDR1 SGHAT and CDR2 FQDESV (reference sequence). J lost 2 bases, V lost 3 bases, and 11 bases had no gene match. This CDR3 has 18 residues. CDR3 sequence: CASSFGLAGVHLTDTQYF. CDR3 DNA: TGTGCCAGCAGCTTCGGGCTAGCGGGAGTTCACCTCACAGATACGCAGTATTTT.

This clonotype was seen a few times. Here the CDR3 reads CSVVLSKGRAPQETQYF. The CDR3 DNA is TGCAGCGTTGTATTGTCTAAAGGGAGGGCACCTCAAGAGACCCAGTACTTC. This chain joins TRBV29-1 and TRBJ2-5, with 7 bases lining up with TRBD2. Unmatched junction bases numbered 16, after V lost 4 bases and J lost 2 bases. CDR3 length: 17 amino acids. The germline CDR1 and CDR2 sequences are SQVTM and ANQGSEA. The full variable domain, in which reference TRBV29-1 and TRBJ2-5 provide the parts outside the CDR3, is SAVISQKPSRDICQRGTSLTIQCQVDSQVTMMFWYRQQPGQSLTLIATANQGSEATYESGFVIDKFPISRPNLTFSTLTVSNMSPEDSSIYLCSVVLSKGRAPQETQYFGPGTRLLVL.

The table lists this clonotype with a few counts. J is TRBJ1-2 and V is TRBV6-1; D gene uncertain. V lost 8 bases and J 2 bases, leaving 9 bases between the germline ends. The CDR3 totals 12 residues. CDR1 is MNHNS, CDR2 SASEGT, per germline. CDR3 bases: TGTGCCAGCGCGAACACAAACTATGGCTACACCTTC. Translating it yields CASANTNYGYTF.

V usage is TRBV5-1 and J usage is TRBJ2-7; 9 bases match TRBD2. The CDR3 consists of 15 residues. Per germline, CDR1 SGHRS and CDR2 YFSETQ. After removal of 5 bases from V and 6 bases from J, the junction contained 12 bases not matched to a gene. The CDR3 DNA sequence: TGCGCCAGCAGACCACTAGCGGGCGATCCTGGCGAGCAGTACTTC. Its protein is CASRPLAGDPGEQYF.

This clonotype was observed a handful of times. The chain links TRBV30 to TRBJ2-7; no clear D gene. In germline, CDR1 is GTSNPN, CDR2 SVGIG (reference sequence). Trimming left V 1 base short and J 5 bases short, with 3 bases between. CDR3 size: 10 residues. CDR3 region: CAWSAHEQYF. The CDR3 DNA reads TGTGCCTGGAGTGCCCACGAGCAGTACTTC. Using reference TRBV30 and TRBJ2-7 for the parts outside the CDR3, the full variable domain is SQTIHQWPATLVQPVGSPLSLECTVEGTSNPNLYWYRQAAGRGLQLLFYSVGIGQISSEVPQNLSASRPQDRQFILSSKKLLLSDSGFYLCAWSAHEQYFGPGTRLTVT.

This chain links TRBV2 with TRBJ2-7; 10 nucleotides align to TRBD1. This CDR3 is built from 18 residues. Germline V CDR1 and CDR2: SNHLY, FYNNEI. CDR3 in DNA: TGTACCTTCAGTTGGCCCGGAAAAGGAGGGACAGGGGCCTACGAGCAGTACTTC. Protein sequence: CTFSWPGKGGTGAYEQYF. The whole variable domain, filled in from reference TRBV2 and TRBJ2-7, reads EPEVTQTPSHQVTQMGQEVILRCVPISNHLYFYWYRQILGQKVEFLVSFYNNEISEKSEIFDDQFSVERPDGSNFTLKIRSTKLEDSAMYFCTFSWPGKGGTGAYEQYFGPGTRLTVT.

The chain recombines TRBV5-1 with TRBJ2-7; D unclear. In germline, CDR1 is SGHRS, CDR2 YFSETQ. Trimming shortened V by 4 bases and J by 0 bases, and 11 bases separated the two germline ends. The CDR3 is made up of 14 amino acids. In nucleotides, the CDR3 is TGCGCCAGCAGCCGTGATCCAAGCTCCTACGAGCAGTACTTC. It codes for CASSRDPSSYEQYF.

The chain recombines TRBV4-3 with TRBJ1-2; D unclear. Germline V lookup: CDR1 LGHNA, CDR2 YSLEER. V was pared by 0 bases and J by 8 bases, with 19 bases between. This CDR3 comprises 16 residues. In nucleotides, the CDR3 is TGCGCCAGCAGCCAAGATTACGTAAGGGTATTAGACGGCTACACCTTC. Translated: CASSQDYVRVLDGYTF.

V and J are TRBV4-3 and TRBJ2-1; 7 bases are a match to TRBD1. CDR3 size: 15 residues. The germline V gene has CDR1 LGHNA and CDR2 YSLEER. V dropped 7 bases and J dropped 7; count of bases not matched to a gene: 13. The CDR3 loop reads CASTAGPWDSNEQFF. The CDR3, as DNA: TGCGCCAGCACCGCAGGCCCCTGGGACAGTAATGAGCAGTTCTTC.

This clonotype was counted ten times or more. The rearrangement uses TRBV11-2 and TRBJ2-2, with D hard to call. Trimming removed 2 bases at V and 1 base at J, with 2 bases between. The CDR3 has 13 residues. Germline assignment: CDR1 SGHAT and CDR2 FQNNGV. CDR3: CASSLKNTGELFF. The CDR3 bases are TGTGCCAGCAGCTTAAAGAACACCGGGGAGCTGTTTTTT.

The sample holds a few counts of this clonotype. V gene TRBV5-1 combines with J gene TRBJ2-2; weak D call: TRBD2 (5 bases). Germline lookup yields CDR1 SGHRS and CDR2 YFSETQ. V was trimmed by 1 base and J by 6 bases, leaving 19 bases between them. CDR3 length equals 17 residues. The CDR3 DNA is TGCGCCAGCAGCTTGACTCTTTCGGCGGGTGGGCCCGGGGAGCTGTTTTTT. Translating it yields CASSLTLSAGGPGELFF.

J is TRBJ2-1 and V is TRBV3-1; a possible D gene is TRBD2 (6 bases). This CDR3 has 16 amino acids. Germline V CDR1 and CDR2: LGHDT, YNNKEL (reference sequence). The V and J ends lost 4 bases and 6 bases respectively, with 19 bases between them. The CDR3 sequence is CASSPQPGLALNEQFF. In DNA form, the CDR3 reads TGTGCCAGCAGCCCCCAACCGGGACTGGCCCTCAATGAGCAGTTCTTC.

Only a few counts were recorded for this clonotype. The chain combines TRBV20-1 with TRBJ2-3; D is tentatively TRBD1 or TRBD2 (5 bases each). Deletions cut 3 bases from V and 3 bases from J, with 7 bases between. Germline V gives CDR1 DFQATT, CDR2 SNEGSKA (reference sequence). The CDR3 totals 12 residues. In DNA, the CDR3 is TGCAGTGCTAGGGGGGTTACAGATACGCAGTATTTT. Residues: CSARGVTDTQYF.

V is TRBV11-2 and J is TRBJ2-3, with 12 bases aligning to TRBD2. Germline V gives CDR1 SGHAT, CDR2 FQNNGV. The CDR3 is 20 amino acids. The V and J ends lost 4 bases and 0 bases, in that order; junction bases with no gene match: 14. CDR3 in DNA: TGTGCCAGCAGCTCCCGACTAGCGGGAGCATATGCCACTAGCACAGATACGCAGTATTTT. It codes for CASSSRLAGAYATSTDTQYF.

V and J are TRBV20-1 and TRBJ1-1; the D is unclear. CDR3 size: 11 residues. Germline CDR1 DFQATT, CDR2 SNEGSKA (reference sequence). CDR3 protein: CSTVLNTEAFF. As DNA, the CDR3 is TGCAGCACTGTCCTGAACACTGAAGCTTTCTTT.

V gene TRBV5-1 combines with J gene TRBJ2-5; TRBD1 matches at 8 bases. J lost 1 base, V lost 4 bases, and 3 bases had no gene match. The CDR3 totals 14 residues. Germline V gene lookup returns CDR1 SGHRS and CDR2 YFSETQ. The CDR3 DNA reads TGCGCCAGCAGCAGGGACAGGCCCCAAGAGACCCAGTACTTC. This encodes CASSRDRPQETQYF.